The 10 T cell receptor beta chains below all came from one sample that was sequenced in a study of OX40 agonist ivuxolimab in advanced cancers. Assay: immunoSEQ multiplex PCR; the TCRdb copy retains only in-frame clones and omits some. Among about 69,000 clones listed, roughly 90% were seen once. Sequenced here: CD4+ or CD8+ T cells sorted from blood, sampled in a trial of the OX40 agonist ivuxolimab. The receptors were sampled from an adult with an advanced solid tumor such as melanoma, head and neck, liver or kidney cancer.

In DNA form, the CDR3 reads TGTGCCGGAAGAGTCCCGGACAGCACTAACTATGGCTACACCTTC. It specifies CAGRVPDSTNYGYTF. The chain combines TRBV27 with TRBJ1-2, with D possibly matching TRBD1 (6 bases). The germline CDR1 and CDR2 sequences are MNHEY and SMNVEV (reference sequence). Trimming took off 11 bases at V and 0 bases at J, with 19 bases between the two ends. This CDR3 has 15 amino acids.

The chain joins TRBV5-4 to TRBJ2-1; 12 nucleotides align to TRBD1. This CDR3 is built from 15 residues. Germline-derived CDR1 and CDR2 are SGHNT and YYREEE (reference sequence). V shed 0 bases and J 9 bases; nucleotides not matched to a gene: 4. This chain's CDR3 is CASSLAPGQGAEQFF. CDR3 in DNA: TGTGCCAGCAGCTTGGCCCCGGGACAGGGGGCTGAGCAGTTCTTC.

The CDR3 loop reads CASSPASGQETQYF. The CDR3 region has the DNA TGTGCCAGCTCACCCGCTAGCGGACAAGAGACCCAGTACTTC. This chain joins TRBV18 and TRBJ2-5; 7 nucleotides agree with TRBD2. V was clipped by 3 bases and J by 2 bases; unmatched bases: 3. This CDR3 comprises 14 residues. Germline assignment: CDR1 KGHSH and CDR2 LQKENI.

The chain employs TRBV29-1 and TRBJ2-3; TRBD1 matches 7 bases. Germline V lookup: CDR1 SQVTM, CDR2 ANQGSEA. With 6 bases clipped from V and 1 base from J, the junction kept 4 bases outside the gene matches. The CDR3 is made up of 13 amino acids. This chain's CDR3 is CSVDDRGTDTQYF. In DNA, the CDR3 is TGCAGCGTCGATGACAGGGGCACAGATACGCAGTATTTT.

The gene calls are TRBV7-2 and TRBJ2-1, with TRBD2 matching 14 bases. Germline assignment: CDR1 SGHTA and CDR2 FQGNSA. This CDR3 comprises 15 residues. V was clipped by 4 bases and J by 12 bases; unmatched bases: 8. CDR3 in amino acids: CASSSPRLAGGPQFF. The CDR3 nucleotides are TGTGCCAGCAGCTCCCCCCGACTAGCGGGAGGGCCGCAGTTCTTC.

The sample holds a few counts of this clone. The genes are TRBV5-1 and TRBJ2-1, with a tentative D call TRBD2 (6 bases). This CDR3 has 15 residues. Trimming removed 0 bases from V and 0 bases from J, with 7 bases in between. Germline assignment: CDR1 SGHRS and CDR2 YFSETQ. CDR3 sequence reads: CASSLAGASYNEQFF. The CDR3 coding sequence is TGCGCCAGCAGCTTGGCGGGAGCCTCCTACAATGAGCAGTTCTTC. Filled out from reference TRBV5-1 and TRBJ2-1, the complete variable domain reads KAGVTQTPRYLIKTRGQQVTLSCSPISGHRSVSWYQQTPGQGLQFLFEYFSETQRNKGNFPGRFSGRQFSNSRSEMNVSTLELGDSALYLCASSLAGASYNEQFFGPGTRLTVL.

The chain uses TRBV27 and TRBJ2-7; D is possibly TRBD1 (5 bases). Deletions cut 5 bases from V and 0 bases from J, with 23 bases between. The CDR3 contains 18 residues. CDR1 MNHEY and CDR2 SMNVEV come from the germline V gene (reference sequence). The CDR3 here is CASSRYAVVGASSYEQYF. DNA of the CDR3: TGTGCCAGCAGTCGATATGCCGTCGTAGGGGCCTCCTCCTACGAGCAGTACTTC.

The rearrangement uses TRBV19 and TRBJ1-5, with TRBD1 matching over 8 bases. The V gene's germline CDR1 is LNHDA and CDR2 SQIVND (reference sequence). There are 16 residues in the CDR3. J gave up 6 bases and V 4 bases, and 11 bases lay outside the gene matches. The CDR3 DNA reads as TGTGCCAGTAGTAAGGGTGACAGGGGCGGGGGTCAGCCCCAGCATTTT. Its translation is CASSKGDRGGGQPQHF.

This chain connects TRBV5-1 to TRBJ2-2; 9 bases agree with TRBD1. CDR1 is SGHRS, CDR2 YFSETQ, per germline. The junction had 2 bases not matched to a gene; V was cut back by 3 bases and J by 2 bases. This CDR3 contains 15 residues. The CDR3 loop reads CASSYRGQNTGELFF. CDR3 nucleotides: TGCGCCAGCAGCTACAGGGGGCAAAACACCGGGGAGCTGTTTTTT.

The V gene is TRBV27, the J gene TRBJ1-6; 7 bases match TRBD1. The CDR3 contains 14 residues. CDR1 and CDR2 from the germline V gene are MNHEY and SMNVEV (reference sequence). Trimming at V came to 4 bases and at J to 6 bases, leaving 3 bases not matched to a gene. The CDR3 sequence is CASSSNRGNSPLHF. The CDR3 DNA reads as TGTGCCAGCAGTTCCAACAGGGGTAATTCACCCCTCCACTTT.